Listed below are T cell receptor beta chains from one sample, sequenced in a study of OX40 agonist ivuxolimab in advanced cancers. The data were produced by immunoSEQ multiplex PCR, yet TCRdb's version contains in-frame clones alone and is incomplete. The sample includes approximately 35,000 clones, around 85% of them seen just once. Sequencing was performed on CD4+ or CD8+ T cells sorted from blood, taken in a trial of the OX40 agonist ivuxolimab. The source of these receptors is an adult with an advanced solid tumor such as melanoma, head and neck, liver or kidney cancer. Both conserved end residues are part of each CDR3. Each record gives: V gene, J gene, clone size, CDR3 length, D gene, CDR3 protein, CDR3 DNA. D genes are given only for firm matches. Clone size is shown for a subset of rows, as once, few, many or a class of expanded clone.

v_call: TRBV28
j_call: TRBJ1-2
clone_size: .
cdr3_length: 13
d_call: .
cdr3_aa: CASSLTTSYGYTF
cdr3_nt: TGTGCCAGCAGTTTGACCACCAGCTATGGCTACACCTTC

v_call: TRBV2
j_call: TRBJ1-5
clone_size: few
cdr3_length: 15
d_call: .
cdr3_aa: CASSEFTARNQPQHF
cdr3_nt: TGTGCCAGCAGTGAATTCACAGCCCGCAATCAGCCCCAGCATTTT

v_call: TRBV7-8
j_call: TRBJ2-7
clone_size: .
cdr3_length: 15
d_call: .
cdr3_aa: CASTPFRFRGNEQYF
cdr3_nt: TGTGCCAGCACCCCTTTCAGGTTCAGGGGAAACGAGCAGTACTTC

v_call: TRBV30
j_call: TRBJ2-3
clone_size: .
cdr3_length: 14
d_call: .
cdr3_aa: CAWSASGRTDTQYF
cdr3_nt: TGTGCCTGGAGTGCGAGCGGTAGGACAGATACGCAGTATTTT

v_call: TRBV7-8
j_call: TRBJ1-6
clone_size: few
cdr3_length: 12
d_call: .
cdr3_aa: CASRRVNSPLHF
cdr3_nt: TGTGCCAGCAGGAGAGTCAATTCACCCCTCCACTTT

v_call: TRBV27
j_call: TRBJ2-7
clone_size: .
cdr3_length: 14
d_call: .
cdr3_aa: CASTPTGRRYEQYF
cdr3_nt: TGTGCCAGCACCCCCACAGGTAGGAGGTACGAGCAGTACTTC

v_call: TRBV7-2
j_call: TRBJ2-5
clone_size: .
cdr3_length: 13
d_call: TRBD2
cdr3_aa: CASSPGGLETQYF
cdr3_nt: TGTGCCAGCAGCCCGGGGGGGTTAGAGACCCAGTACTTC

v_call: TRBV2
j_call: TRBJ2-1
clone_size: .
cdr3_length: 15
d_call: .
cdr3_aa: CASSEGQPSYNEQFF
cdr3_nt: TGTGCCAGCAGTGAAGGACAACCCTCCTACAATGAGCAGTTCTTC

v_call: TRBV30
j_call: TRBJ2-6
clone_size: .
cdr3_length: 16
d_call: TRBD1
cdr3_aa: CAWGRDRGRGANVLTF
cdr3_nt: TGTGCCTGGGGCCGGGACAGGGGGCGAGGGGCCAACGTCCTGACTTTC

v_call: TRBV5-1
j_call: TRBJ2-5
clone_size: .
cdr3_length: 16
d_call: TRBD2
cdr3_aa: CASSFGLAGGLETQHF
cdr3_nt: TGCGCCAGCAGCTTCGGACTAGCGGGGGGGCTAGAGACCCAGCACTTC

v_call: TRBV5-6
j_call: TRBJ1-2
clone_size: .
cdr3_length: 14
d_call: TRBD1
cdr3_aa: CASSLDRGLYGYTF
cdr3_nt: TGTGCCAGCAGCTTGGACAGGGGTTTGTATGGCTACACCTTC

v_call: TRBV18
j_call: TRBJ1-3
clone_size: .
cdr3_length: 15
d_call: .
cdr3_aa: CASSPLANSGNTIYF
cdr3_nt: TGTGCCAGCTCACCACTGGCGAACTCTGGAAACACCATATATTTT

v_call: TRBV10-3
j_call: TRBJ1-5
clone_size: .
cdr3_length: 15
d_call: .
cdr3_aa: CAISELGDSNQPQHF
cdr3_nt: TGTGCCATCAGTGAGCTGGGGGATAGCAATCAGCCCCAGCATTTT